Listed here is a single T cell receptor (beta chain). This record belongs to a study of blood T cell repertoires in COVID-19. Study context: Sites in the United States, Italy and Spain provided acute and convalescent COVID-19 samples. T cells, B-cell-depleted T cells, or PBMCs provided the cDNA or gDNA that served as material.

As processed by the authors: How many nucleated cells were present was estimated from reference gene primer amplification. Some clones are missing from TCRdb's copy, which holds only in-frame ones; the method was immunoSEQ multiplex PCR. From that table come the V and J calls and clone size; the DNA was used to work out D and trimming. The sample gives over 200,000 clones, approximately 83% of which show up once; over 1% is in the top ten. Per the germline V gene, CDR1 is MDHEN and CDR2 is SYDVKM. Trimming pared 9 bases from V and 6 bases from J, leaving 18 bases between. The CDR3 is 14 amino acids. Seattle-derived patients entered the study during active infection and were followed longitudinally.

The V call is TRBV28, the J call TRBJ1-5; tentative D call: TRBD1 (6 bases). Sequencing used peripheral blood. This clonotype was obtained from a woman in her thirties with COVID-19, enrolled during active disease. The CDR3 region is CASGSDRGAQPQHF. CDR3 bases: TGTGCCAGTGGGTCGGACAGAGGCGCTCAGCCCCAGCATTTT.